This T cell receptor beta chain was sequenced for a study of radiotherapy plus CTLA-4 blockade in lung cancer. Study results and caveats: In blood, TCR clones derived from the tumor expanded after radiotherapy plus ipilimumab.

TCRdb's table, derived via immunoSEQ multiplex PCR, lists solely in-frame clones and lacks some. The data show 75,000 to 95,000 clones, 80% to 85% seen once. About this clone itself: Its antigen is as yet unknown.

With 0 bases removed from V and 6 bases from J, the gap between germline ends came to 24 bases. The CDR3 totals 18 residues. CDR1 and CDR2 from the germline V gene are GTSNPN and SVGIG (reference sequence). The starting material was peripheral blood, obtained from a patient treated with radiotherapy plus ipilimumab. The clonotype comes from a human donor with non-small cell lung cancer that progressed on radiotherapy plus ipilimumab. The rearrangement joins TRBV30 to TRBJ1-5, with D perhaps TRBD1 (6 bases). This CDR3 is CAWSVRLGGYEPGQPQHF. CDR3 nucleotide sequence: TGTGCCTGGAGTGTACGTCTAGGGGGTTATGAACCGGGTCAGCCCCAGCATTTT.